Described below is a single TCR beta chain sequence and its context. This entry is derived from a study of blood T cell repertoires in COVID-19. About the research overall: There were acute and convalescent COVID-19 samples, and they came from the United States, Italy and Spain. From T cells, B-cell-depleted T cells, or PBMCs came the material, which was cDNA or gDNA.

This CDR3 contains 17 residues. J gave up 1 base and V 4 bases, and 4 bases lay outside the gene matches. Germline CDR1 is SGHRS and CDR2 is YFSETQ. As handled by the study authors: Amplifying reference gene primers gave estimates of nucleated cell counts. Assay used: immunoSEQ multiplex PCR; TCRdb lists only in-frame clones, some missing. D and trimming come from the DNA, and the V and J calls and clone size come from that table. This repertoire shows more than 150,000 clones, 80% to 90% found once; its top ten account for under 25%. This TCR was recovered from a man in his 70s with active or convalescent COVID-19. The V and J genes are TRBV5-1 and TRBJ2-2; TRBD2 matches at 13 bases. Material: peripheral blood. In DNA form, the CDR3 reads TGCGCCAGCAGCAGCGGACTAGCGGGAGTGAACACCGGGGAGCTGTTTTTT. Its translation: CASSSGLAGVNTGELFF. The full variable domain, with the rest looked up from reference TRBV5-1 and TRBJ2-2, is KAGVTQTPRYLIKTRGQQVTLSCSPISGHRSVSWYQQTPGQGLQFLFEYFSETQRNKGNFPGRFSGRQFSNSRSEMNVSTLELGDSALYLCASSSGLAGVNTGELFFGEGSRLTVL.